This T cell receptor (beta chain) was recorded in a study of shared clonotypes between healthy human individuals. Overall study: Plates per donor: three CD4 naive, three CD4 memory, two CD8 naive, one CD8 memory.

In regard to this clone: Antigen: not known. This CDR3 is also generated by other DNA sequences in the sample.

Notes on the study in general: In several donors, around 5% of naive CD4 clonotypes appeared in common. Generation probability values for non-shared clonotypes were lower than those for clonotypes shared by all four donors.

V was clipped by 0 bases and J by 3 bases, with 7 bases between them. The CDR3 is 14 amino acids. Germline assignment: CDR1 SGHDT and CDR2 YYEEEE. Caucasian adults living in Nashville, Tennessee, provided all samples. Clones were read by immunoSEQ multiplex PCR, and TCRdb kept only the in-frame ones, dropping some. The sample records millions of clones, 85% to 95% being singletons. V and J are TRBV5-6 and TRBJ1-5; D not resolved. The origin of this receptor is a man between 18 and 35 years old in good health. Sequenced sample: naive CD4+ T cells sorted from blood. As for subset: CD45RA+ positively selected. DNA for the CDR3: TGTGCCAGCAGCTTGGGGCAGTCCAATCAGCCCCAGCATTTT. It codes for CASSLGQSNQPQHF. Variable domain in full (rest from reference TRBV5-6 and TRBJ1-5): DAGVTQSPTHLIKTRGQQVTLRCSPKSGHDTVSWYQQALGQGPQFIFQYYEEEERQRGNFPDRFSGHQFPNYSSELNVNALLLGDSALYLCASSLGQSNQPQHFGDGTRLSIL.